This T cell receptor beta chain was captured in a study of cytotoxic CD8 clonotypes in ibrutinib-treated CLL (dated by TCRdb to the early 2020s). Some background on the complete study: The cohort was composed of 11 relapsed/refractory and roughly 15 treatment-naive patients; IGHV unmutated status was identified in about 17 patients. Partial responses were observed in roughly 25 patients and complete responses in 2; after a median follow-up of around 64 months, remission was maintained in some 14 patients and progression was observed in approximately twelve. The response samples were drawn at a median of roughly twelve months into treatment, with a range of about 6 to 36 months. On average, each sample yielded around 270,000 productive templates and tens of thousands of productive rearrangements. Longitudinal samples were obtainable from about 30% of the 86 participants in the trial. Cryopreserved peripheral blood mononuclear cells were obtained before treatment, at response, and at either sustained remission or disease progression. Every remission and progressive disease sample was obtained while ibrutinib was still being received by the patients.

In the paper's terms, the time point label means: 24 months on ibrutinib. Around 2 micrograms of genomic DNA were extracted from cryopreserved PBMCs for TCR beta library preparation. High-throughput TCR beta sequencing was performed on longitudinal blood samples from CLL patients receiving ibrutinib monotherapy. The patients were enrolled in a single-center, open-label phase 2 trial of ibrutinib monotherapy. A MiSeq instrument was used for deep resolution sequencing, which targeted depths ranging from 1 in 1 million up to 1 in 200,000 T cells, with coverage averaging 10x for each clonotype. The immunoSEQ hsTCRB Kit was used to generate TCR beta libraries. The source study handled its data this way. The data were analyzed with ImmunoSEQ Analyzer and ImmunoSEQ Data Assistant, and V, D and J gene assignments followed IMGT definitions. Clonality was computed as one minus normalized Shannon entropy of productive rearrangement frequencies, ranging from 0 to 1. Only overrepresented clonotypes making up at least 0.05% of each patient's repertoire were included in the public clonotype analysis. Repertoires from about a dozen age-matched healthy donors in immuneACCESS were used as clonality controls. TCRdb provides this immuneACCESS table in a form limited to in-frame rearrangements. Some clones are lacking; in checked studies, under half of them reflect an unresolved V gene, and why the rest are absent is not known. V and J calls plus clone size are reproduced from that table; the DNA served to infer D and trimming. The sample table records almost 250,000 clones; 70% of these occur just once. The ten largest clonotypes hold 15% of the sample.

This clone came up a few times. There is no known antigen for this receptor. Nothing much larger sits one base from this clone, and base qualities are not available. The paper's findings and limits, for the study overall: Baseline clonality was found to be higher than that of age-matched healthy donors and was strongly correlated with circulating CD8+ T-cell counts. Public clonotypes were found to be uncommon and were observed to contract or remain stable during treatment; the increase in clonality was shown to reflect expansion of private clonotypes at ibrutinib response. Lymph node repertoires were not examined, and the timing of sampling was not matched between patients in sustained remission and those whose disease progressed. An increase in clonality was observed at ibrutinib response, with clonality remaining stable during sustained remission and falling back toward baseline at progression.

CDR1 and CDR2 (SEHNR, FQNEAQ) derive from the germline V gene (reference sequence). Inclusive of the bounding cysteine and phenylalanine, the CDR3 is 15 residues long. Only CDR3 DNA is held: 45 bases, read in frame from base 1. V is clipped by 5 bases and J by 0 bases, and the sequence between their germline boundaries is 8 bases long. Source: PBMCs, taken after 24 months of ibrutinib treatment. This sequence uses TRBV7-9 and TRBJ2-6, with a tentative D gene TRBD2 over 6 matching bases. The sequence was collected from a human donor with chronic lymphocytic leukemia. The DNA is as follows: TGTGCCAGCAGCACGGACTACTCTGGGGCCAACGTCCTGACTTTC. This translates into CASSTDYSGANVLTF.